The rows below give T cell receptor beta chains drawn from one sample of a study of glioma-infiltrating T cells after dendritic cell vaccination. Assay: immunoSEQ multiplex PCR; the TCRdb copy retains only in-frame clones and omits some. The table records 100,000 or so clones, 85% to 90% of them present only once. Material: blood, obtained after dendritic cell vaccination. All receptors derive from a human donor with glioblastoma. The CDR3 runs from the conserved cysteine through the conserved F or W. Each record gives: V gene, J gene, D gene, clone size, CDR3 DNA, CDR3 protein. D genes are given only for firm matches. A clone size is listed for some rows: how often the clone was seen (once, few, many), or a class if it is expanded.

TRBV11-2,TRBJ2-3,NA,NA,TGTGCCAGCAGACAGCGGGACACCCCTACGCAGTATTTT,CASRQRDTPTQYF
TRBV30,TRBJ2-7,NA,NA,TGTGCCTGGAGTCCGTCCTACGAGCAGTACTTC,CAWSPSYEQYF
TRBV4-1,TRBJ1-1,NA,NA,TGCGCCAGCAGCCAAGAATCAGGGTTGGGGAACACTGAAGCTTTCTTT,CASSQESGLGNTEAFF
TRBV7-8,TRBJ2-3,TRBD2,NA,TGTGCCAGCAGCCAGGGGCCCAGCGGGAGCTCAGATACGCAGTATTTT,CASSQGPSGSSDTQYF
TRBV6-1,TRBJ1-5,NA,NA,TGTGCCAGCAGTTTACCGGGCAATCAGCCCCAGCATTTT,CASSLPGNQPQHF
TRBV19,TRBJ2-6,TRBD1,few,TGTGCCAGTAAAAGACAGGGGCTAGCTGGGGCCAACGTCCTGACTTTC,CASKRQGLAGANVLTF
TRBV15,TRBJ2-5,NA,NA,TGTGCCACCAGCAGGGACTCAAGGGAGACCCAGTACTTC,CATSRDSRETQYF
TRBV2,TRBJ2-7,TRBD1,NA,TGTGCCAGCAGTGACGGGGGACAGGGGTTCTACGAGCAGTACTTC,CASSDGGQGFYEQYF
TRBV19,TRBJ2-7,NA,NA,TGTGCCAGTAGTATAGCCTCGGGTCGCTACGAGCAGTACTTC,CASSIASGRYEQYF
TRBV6-5,TRBJ2-1,TRBD2,once,TGTGCCAGCAGTTTAACTAGCGGCTACAATGAGCAGTTCTTC,CASSLTSGYNEQFF
TRBV28,TRBJ2-2,TRBD1,NA,TGCTTGTCAAGGACAGGGAGCACCGGGGAGCTGTTTTTT,CLSRTGSTGELFF
TRBV4-1,TRBJ1-2,NA,NA,TGCGCCAGCAGCCAAGATGGGTGGGGCTGGGGCTACACCTTC,CASSQDGWGWGYTF
TRBV13,TRBJ2-1,NA,NA,TGTGCCAGCAGCTTGGGTGGCCTCGCGAGGGCTGAAGAGTCCTACAATGAGCAGTTCTTC,CASSLGGLARAEESYNEQFF
TRBV4-1,TRBJ2-1,NA,NA,TGCGCCAGCAGCCAGTCCGTCGGGGTTTACAATGAGCAGTTCTTC,CASSQSVGVYNEQFF
TRBV7-2,TRBJ2-7,TRBD1,few,TGTGCCAGCGCCGGGACAGCGACCTACGAGCAGTACTTC,CASAGTATYEQYF
TRBV9,TRBJ2-7,TRBD2,NA,TGTGCCAGCAGCGTAATGGGAGGGAACGAGCAGTACTTC,CASSVMGGNEQYF
TRBV10-1,TRBJ2-1,NA,NA,TGCGCCAGCAGTGAGACTCTTAGCGTCAATGAGCAGTTCTTC,CASSETLSVNEQFF
TRBV5-1,TRBJ2-6,NA,few,TGCGCCAGCAGCCAGCCCCGGGACTCTGGGGCCAACGTCCTGACTTTC,CASSQPRDSGANVLTF